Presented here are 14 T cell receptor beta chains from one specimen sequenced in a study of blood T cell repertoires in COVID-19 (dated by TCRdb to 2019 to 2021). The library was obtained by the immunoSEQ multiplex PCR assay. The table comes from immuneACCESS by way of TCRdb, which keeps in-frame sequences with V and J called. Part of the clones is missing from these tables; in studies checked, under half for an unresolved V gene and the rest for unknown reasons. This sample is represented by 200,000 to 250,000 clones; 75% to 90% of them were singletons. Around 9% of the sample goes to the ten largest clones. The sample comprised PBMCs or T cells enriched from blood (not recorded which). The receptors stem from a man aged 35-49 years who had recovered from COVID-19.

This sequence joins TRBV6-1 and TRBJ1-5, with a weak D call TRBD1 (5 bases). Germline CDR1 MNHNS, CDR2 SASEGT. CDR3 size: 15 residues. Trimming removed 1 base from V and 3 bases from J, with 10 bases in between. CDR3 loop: CASSEVRVPNQPQHF. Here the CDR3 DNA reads TGTGCCAGCAGTGAAGTCAGGGTGCCCAATCAGCCCCAGCATTTT.

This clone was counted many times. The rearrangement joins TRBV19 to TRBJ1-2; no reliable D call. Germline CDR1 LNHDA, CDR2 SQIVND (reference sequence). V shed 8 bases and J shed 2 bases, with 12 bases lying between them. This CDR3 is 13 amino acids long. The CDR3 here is CASQVNLNYGYTF. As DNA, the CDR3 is TGTGCCAGTCAGGTTAACCTCAACTATGGCTACACCTTC.

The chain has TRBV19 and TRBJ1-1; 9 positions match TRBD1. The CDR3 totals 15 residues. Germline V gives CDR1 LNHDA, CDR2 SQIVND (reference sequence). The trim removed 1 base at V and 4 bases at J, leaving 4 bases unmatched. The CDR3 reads CASSIGDRDITEAFF. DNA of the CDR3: TGTGCCAGTAGTATAGGGGACAGGGATATCACTGAAGCTTTCTTT.

CDR3 loop: CASSLGTGDNSPLHF. The CDR3 bases are TGTGCCAGCAGCTTAGGGACAGGTGACAATTCACCCCTCCACTTT. The V gene is TRBV5-4, the J gene TRBJ1-6; 8 positions agree with TRBD1. The CDR3 has 15 residues. Germline CDR1 reads SGHNT; CDR2 reads YYREEE (reference sequence). Trimming took 2 bases from V and 7 from J; bases not matched to a gene: 5.

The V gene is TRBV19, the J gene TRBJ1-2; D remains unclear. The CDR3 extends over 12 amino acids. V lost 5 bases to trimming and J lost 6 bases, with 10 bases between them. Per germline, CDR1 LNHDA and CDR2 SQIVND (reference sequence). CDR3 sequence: CASSAGLNGYTF. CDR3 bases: TGTGCCAGTAGTGCGGGGTTGAATGGCTACACCTTC.

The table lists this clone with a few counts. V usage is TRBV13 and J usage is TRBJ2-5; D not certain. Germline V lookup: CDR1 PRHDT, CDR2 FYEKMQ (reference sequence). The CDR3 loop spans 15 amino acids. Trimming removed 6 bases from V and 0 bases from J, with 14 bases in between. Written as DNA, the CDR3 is TGTGCCAGCAGACTAAGAAGTCGCAACCAAGAGACCCAGTACTTC. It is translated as CASRLRSRNQETQYF.

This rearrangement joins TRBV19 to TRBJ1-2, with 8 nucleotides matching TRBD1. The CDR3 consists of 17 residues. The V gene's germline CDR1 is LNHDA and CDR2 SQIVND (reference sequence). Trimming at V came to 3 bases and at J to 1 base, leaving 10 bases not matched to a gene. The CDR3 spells CASSIRRGQGVNYGYTF. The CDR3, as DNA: TGTGCCAGTAGTATTAGAAGAGGACAGGGAGTTAACTATGGCTACACCTTC.

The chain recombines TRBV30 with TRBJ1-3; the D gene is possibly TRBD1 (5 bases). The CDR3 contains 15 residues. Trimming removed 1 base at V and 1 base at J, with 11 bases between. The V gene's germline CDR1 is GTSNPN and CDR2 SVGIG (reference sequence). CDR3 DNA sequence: TGTGCCTGGAGTGCAGCTGACAGTTCTGGAAACACCATATATTTT. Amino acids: CAWSAADSSGNTIYF.

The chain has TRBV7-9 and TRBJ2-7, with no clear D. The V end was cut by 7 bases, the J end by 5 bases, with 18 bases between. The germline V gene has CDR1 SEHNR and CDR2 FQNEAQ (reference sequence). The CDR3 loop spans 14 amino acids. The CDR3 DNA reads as TGTGCCAGCACCAACCCGTCGGGTCTCAACGAGCAGTACTTC. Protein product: CASTNPSGLNEQYF.

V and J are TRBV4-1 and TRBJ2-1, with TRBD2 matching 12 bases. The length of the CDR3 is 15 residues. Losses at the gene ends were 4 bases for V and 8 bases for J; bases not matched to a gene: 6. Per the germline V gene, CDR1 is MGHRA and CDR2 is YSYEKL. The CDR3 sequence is CASSLPSGRADEQFF. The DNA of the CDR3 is TGCGCCAGCAGCCTCCCTAGCGGGAGGGCCGATGAGCAGTTCTTC.

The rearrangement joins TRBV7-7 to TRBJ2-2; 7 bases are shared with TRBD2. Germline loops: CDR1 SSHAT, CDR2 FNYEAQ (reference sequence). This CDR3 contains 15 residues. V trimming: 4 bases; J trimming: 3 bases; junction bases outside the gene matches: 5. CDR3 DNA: TGTGCCAGCAGCTCCACTCGGGGGGACACCGGGGAGCTGTTTTTT. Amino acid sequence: CASSSTRGDTGELFF.

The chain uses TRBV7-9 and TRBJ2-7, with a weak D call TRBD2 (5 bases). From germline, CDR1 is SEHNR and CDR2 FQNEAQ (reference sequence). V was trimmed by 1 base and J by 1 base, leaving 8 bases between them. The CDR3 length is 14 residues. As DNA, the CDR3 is TGTGCCAGCAGCTTAGGCGGGCCTTCCTACGAGCAGTACTTC. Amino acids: CASSLGGPSYEQYF.

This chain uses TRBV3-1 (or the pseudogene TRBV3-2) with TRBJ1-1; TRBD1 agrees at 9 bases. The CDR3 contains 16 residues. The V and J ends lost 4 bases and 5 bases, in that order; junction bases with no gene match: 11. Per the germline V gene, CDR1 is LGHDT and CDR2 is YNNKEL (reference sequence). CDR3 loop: CASSRLPGQGRTEAFF. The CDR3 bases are TGTGCCAGCAGCCGCCTTCCGGGACAGGGTCGAACTGAAGCTTTCTTT.

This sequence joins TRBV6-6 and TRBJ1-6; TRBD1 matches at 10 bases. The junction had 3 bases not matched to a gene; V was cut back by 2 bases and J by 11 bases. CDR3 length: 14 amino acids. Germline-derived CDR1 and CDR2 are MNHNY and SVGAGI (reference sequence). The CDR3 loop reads CASSYDRGRPPLHF. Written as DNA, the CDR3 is TGTGCCAGCAGTTACGACAGGGGGCGCCCACCCCTCCACTTT.